This T cell receptor (beta chain) was recorded in a study of T cell responses to AZD1222 COVID-19 vaccine. Sequencing used immunoSEQ multiplex PCR; TCRdb keeps in-frame clones, though not all of them. The sample has 150,000 to 200,000 clones, roughly 94% seen once. Note on this clone: Its antigen is currently unknown.

Trimming stripped 1 base from V and 3 bases from J, with 7 bases between. Germline V CDR1 and CDR2: SGHDT, YYEEEE. This CDR3 has 13 residues. Study findings and constraints: Unmutated variant regions are reportedly targeted by nearly half of spike-specific TCRs. The span of vaccine-associated CD4 TCRs extended across spike, with dominance at 160-218 and 743-854.

This sample comprised peripheral blood, obtained 28 days after the second AZD1222 dose. The receptor was derived from an adult who received the AZD1222 COVID-19 vaccine. This chain joins TRBV5-6 and TRBJ1-2, with D unclear. The CDR3 sequence is CASSLREDYGYTF. CDR3 nucleotides: TGTGCCAGCAGCTTGAGGGAAGACTATGGCTACACCTTC.